The rows below give T cell receptor beta chains drawn from one sample of a study of shared clonotypes between healthy human individuals. TCRdb's table, derived via immunoSEQ multiplex PCR, lists solely in-frame clones and lacks some. The table lists fewer than 3 million clones, just under 95% of them singletons, with about 0.41% in the top ten. Sequencing was carried out using naive CD4+ T cells from PBMCs. These receptors came from a man between 18 and 29 years old in good health. Some clones in this sample may be carry-over from other donors' samples. CDR3s include the opening cysteine and the closing phenylalanine or tryptophan. The D gene is left open where the match is weak. For some rows the clone size is stated as once, few or many, or as a class when expanded; others skip it.

-	TRBV7-3	-	TRBJ2-1	TGTGCCAGCAGCTTGGTCAGGTCGGGTGAGCAGTTCTTC	CASSLVRSGEQFF
TRBD2	TRBV7-2	-	TRBJ2-2	TGTGCCAGCAGCTTAAGCGGGAGGTCCGGGGAGCTGTTTTTT	CASSLSGRSGELFF
-	TRBV10-3	-	TRBJ1-1	TGTGCCTTCCGGACGGGGAATAGTGAAGCTTTCTTT	CAFRTGNSEAFF
-	TRBV13	-	TRBJ2-4	TGTGCCAGCAGCTTAGACAGCAAAAACATTCAGTACTTC	CASSLDSKNIQYF
TRBD1	TRBV29-1	once	TRBJ2-5	TGCAGCGTCGACAGACAGGGGCTAGAGACCCAGTACTTC	CSVDRQGLETQYF
-	TRBV18	-	TRBJ2-5	TGTGCCAGCTCACCACGCCTGGGGTTACAAGAGACCCAGTACTTC	CASSPRLGLQETQYF
TRBD2	TRBV27	-	TRBJ2-1	TGTGCCAGCAGTCGGGACGCGCGGGAGGGGAACAATGAGCAGTTCTTC	CASSRDAREGNNEQFF
-	TRBV10-3	few	TRBJ1-4	TGTGCCATCAGTGAGTCGACGGCCAGGGTGGGGGAAAAACTGTTTTTT	CAISESTARVGEKLFF
-	TRBV5-1	-	TRBJ2-3	TGCGCCAGCAGCTTGGTCCCAACAGATACGCAGTATTTT	CASSLVPTDTQYF
-	TRBV19	-	TRBJ2-7	TGTGCCAGTAGTATAAGCCTAGGGCGGTATGAGCAGTACTTC	CASSISLGRYEQYF
-	TRBV27	once	TRBJ2-2	TGTGCCAGCAGTTTACACGGGTCCGGGGAGCTGTTTTTT	CASSLHGSGELFF
TRBD2	TRBV6-1	-	TRBJ2-1	TGTGCCAGCAGTGACTGGACTAGCGGGAGGTACAATGAGCAGTTCTTC	CASSDWTSGRYNEQFF
TRBD2	TRBV27	-	TRBJ2-2	TGTGCCAGCAGTCCGAGAGCGCCGGGACTAGCGACCACCGGGGAGCTGTTTTTT	CASSPRAPGLATTGELFF
TRBD2	TRBV6-5	-	TRBJ2-5	TGTGCCAGCAGTTACTCGGCGGGAGCCCCTAAAGAGACCCAGTACTTC	CASSYSAGAPKETQYF
-	TRBV25-1	-	TRBJ1-2	TGTGCCAGCAGTGACCCTGGGTGGGGCGGCTACACCTTC	CASSDPGWGGYTF
TRBD1	TRBV2	-	TRBJ1-4	TGTGCCAGCAGTGAAGCGCCCTGGGACAGGATTGGACTGTTTTTT	CASSEAPWDRIGLFF
TRBD1	TRBV5-1	-	TRBJ1-4	TGCGCCAGCAGCTTGGGGACAGGCGGTGAAAAACTGTTTTTT	CASSLGTGGEKLFF
-	TRBV28	-	TRBJ1-5	TGTGCCACCCGGCTCGGAGTTCAGCCCCAGCATTTT	CATRLGVQPQHF
-	TRBV5-1	-	TRBJ2-7	TGCGCCAGCAGCTTGGCCCCAGGTTTGGAGAACGAGCAGTACTTC	CASSLAPGLENEQYF
TRBD2	TRBV28	-	TRBJ2-7	TGTGCCAGCAGGGGAGGGAGTTACGAGCAGTACTTC	CASRGGSYEQYF
-	TRBV6-1	-	TRBJ1-4	TGTGCCAGCAGTGAAGGGTTTTATGAAAAACTGTTTTTT	CASSEGFYEKLFF
-	TRBV29-1	-	TRBJ2-2	TGCAGCGTTGGAGGAGGAGGCCCTAACACCGGGGAGCTGTTTTTT	CSVGGGGPNTGELFF
-	TRBV11-3	-	TRBJ2-5	TGTGCCAGCAGCTTAATGGCTGGAGGTCGGGAAGAGACCCAGTACTTC	CASSLMAGGREETQYF
-	TRBV9	-	TRBJ2-3	TGTGCCAGCAGCGTAGCACCGCGCACAGATACGCAGTATTTT	CASSVAPRTDTQYF
TRBD2	TRBV28	-	TRBJ2-5	TGTGCCAGCAGTGCTCCGGGACTAGCGGGAGGAGAGACCCAGTACTTC	CASSAPGLAGGETQYF
TRBD1	TRBV29-1	few	TRBJ1-1	TGCAGCGTTGTCCTCCAGGGGGGGCACACTGAAGCTTTCTTT	CSVVLQGGHTEAFF
-	TRBV7-3	-	TRBJ2-2	TGTGCCAGCAGGTCAGGGGCCGCGAACACCGGGGAGCTGTTTTTT	CASRSGAANTGELFF
-	TRBV27	-	TRBJ1-5	TGTGCCAGCAGTTCGACAGCTTGGCAGCCCCAGCATTTT	CASSSTAWQPQHF
-	TRBV5-1	-	TRBJ2-2	TGCGCCAGCAGTTTTTACGGACTGAACACCGGGGAGCTGTTTTTT	CASSFYGLNTGELFF
TRBD1	TRBV5-1	-	TRBJ1-1	TGCGCCAGCAGCGAATTCGACAGGGACACTGAAGCTTTCTTT	CASSEFDRDTEAFF
-	TRBV15	-	TRBJ2-7	TGTGCCACCAGCAGAGATTCCCAGGGGGGCGAGCAGTACTTC	CATSRDSQGGEQYF
TRBD2	TRBV27	once	TRBJ2-7	TGTGCCAGCGGAGTAGCGGGAGGGACGGTATGGGAGCAGTACTTC	CASGVAGGTVWEQYF
TRBD1	TRBV7-9	-	TRBJ2-7	TGTGCCAGCAGCTCTCCGGGACAGGGGATCTACGAGCAGTACTTC	CASSSPGQGIYEQYF
TRBD1	TRBV30	-	TRBJ2-2	TGTGCCTGGAGTGAGGGCAGGGGGCCCACCGGGGAGCTGTTTTTT	CAWSEGRGPTGELFF
-	TRBV29-1	-	TRBJ1-1	TGCAGCGTCAGGAACCTTATGAACACTGAAGCTTTCTTT	CSVRNLMNTEAFF
TRBD1	TRBV9	-	TRBJ2-5	TGTGCCAGCAGCGTCGGACAGGGAAGATTGGAGACCCAGTACTTC	CASSVGQGRLETQYF
-	TRBV5-1	-	TRBJ1-3	TGCGCCAGCAGCCCCTCTGGAAACACCATATATTTT	CASSPSGNTIYF
-	TRBV28	-	TRBJ2-7	TGTGCCAGCAAACCTGGGTCGGTCCGGGCCTACGAGCAGTACTTC	CASKPGSVRAYEQYF
-	TRBV5-1	-	TRBJ2-7	TGCGCCAGCAGTTTGGGGGTAGGGGAGCAGTACTTC	CASSLGVGEQYF
TRBD1	TRBV7-8	-	TRBJ2-7	TGTGCCAGCAGAGAGGGGGGACAGGGGGTATACGAGCAGTACTTC	CASREGGQGVYEQYF
TRBD1	TRBV5-1	-	TRBJ2-3	TGCGCCAGCACCGGGACAGAGAGCACAGATACGCAGTATTTT	CASTGTESTDTQYF
TRBD2	TRBV7-9	-	TRBJ2-5	TGTGCCAGCAGCCGAGGACTAGCGGGCCTCCAAGAGACCCAGTACTTC	CASSRGLAGLQETQYF